What follows are 16 T cell receptor beta chains derived from one specimen sequenced in a study of blood T cells in healthy people across ages. Primed by a sample-barcoded 5' primer and a J-beta primer mix, a second PCR proceeded for about 6 to 11 cycles. TCRdb re-analysed the 5' RACE reads in MiXCR, keeping a single row per CDR3 protein. The table has approximately 960,000 distinct CDR3 sequences, roughly 29% seen once; the top ten hold roughly 10%. Separately, the same data were catalogued under a study of T cells of mothers and their children.

The sample consisted of blood. All receptors come from a woman between 40 and 50 years old in good health.

This clonotype appeared a few times. The chain links TRBV7-2 to TRBJ2-3; 11 bases line up with TRBD2. J lost 2 bases, V lost 2 bases, and 6 bases had no gene match. The CDR3 covers 17 residues. The germline V gene encodes CDR1 SGHTA and CDR2 FQGNSA. The CDR3, as DNA: TGTGCCAGCAGCTTAATGGGACTAGCGGATTCCACAGATACGCAGTATTTT. Protein sequence: CASSLMGLADSTDTQYF.

This clonotype was observed many times. This rearrangement joins TRBV4-1 to TRBJ2-7; D may be TRBD1 (6 bases). V lost 0 bases and J lost 6, with 15 bases in between. Germline V CDR1 and CDR2: MGHRA, YSYEKL. CDR3 length equals 15 residues. CDR3 sequence reads: CASSQDRATGFEQYF. The CDR3 DNA sequence: TGCGCCAGCAGCCAAGATAGGGCCACAGGGTTCGAGCAGTACTTC.

This clonotype was seen repeatedly, ten times or more. This chain links TRBV28 with TRBJ1-5; D call uncertain. The CDR3 extends over 11 amino acids. Per germline, CDR1 MDHEN and CDR2 SYDVKM. The V end was cut by 3 bases, the J end by 4 bases, with 1 base between. DNA for the CDR3: TGTGCCAGCAGTTTTAATCAGCCCCAGCATTTT. Amino acids: CASSFNQPQHF.

This clonotype came up a few times. The J gene is TRBJ1-2, the V gene TRBV15; D possibly corresponds to TRBD1 (5 bases). Germline lookup yields CDR1 LNHNV and CDR2 YYDKDF (reference sequence). Trimming cost V 3 bases and J 4 bases, with 9 bases left between them. This CDR3 is 13 amino acids long. CDR3 DNA: TGTGCCACCAGCAGGGACGGGACCTATGGCTACACCTTC. Its translation: CATSRDGTYGYTF.

V is TRBV7-6 and J is TRBJ1-5; 10 bases map to TRBD1. The germline V gene encodes CDR1 SGHVS and CDR2 FNYEAQ. J was trimmed by 2 bases and V by 5 bases; bases with no gene match: 18. The CDR3 loop spans 20 amino acids. The CDR3 nucleotides read TGTGCCAGCAGCGCCCCCCTGCCGGGACAGGGGATTATTGGCAATCAGCCCCAGCATTTT. Encoded protein: CASSAPLPGQGIIGNQPQHF.

This clonotype appeared many times. This sequence joins TRBV29-1 and TRBJ1-3, with 7 bases matching TRBD1. V was clipped by 2 bases and J by 3 bases; unmatched bases: 4. The CDR3 extends over 14 amino acids. Germline V gene lookup returns CDR1 SQVTM and CDR2 ANQGSEA. The CDR3 sequence is CSVELGTVGNTIYF. As DNA, the CDR3 is TGCAGCGTTGAATTGGGGACAGTTGGAAACACCATATATTTT.

The sample holds one count of this clonotype. The chain couples TRBV25-1 to TRBJ2-7; possible D gene TRBD1, 6 bases. Looked up from germline, CDR1 is MGHDK and CDR2 is SYGVNS. V shed 4 bases and J shed 3 bases, with 10 bases lying between them. This CDR3 spans 13 amino acids. CDR3 residues: CASSVRDIYEQYF. The CDR3 region has the DNA TGTGCCAGCAGTGTACGGGACATCTACGAGCAGTACTTC.

The chain combines TRBV27 with TRBJ2-5; D may be TRBD2 (5 bases). This CDR3 is built from 16 residues. Trimming shortened V by 0 bases and J by 5 bases, and 16 bases separated the two germline ends. The V gene's germline CDR1 is MNHEY and CDR2 SMNVEV (reference sequence). CDR3 in amino acids: CASSLSRVAGDETQYF. For the CDR3, the DNA is TGTGCCAGCAGTTTATCGAGGGTAGCCGGAGACGAGACCCAGTACTTC.

The chain carries TRBV7-9 and TRBJ2-1, with D unresolved. The V gene lost 6 bases and the J gene lost 7 bases, with 10 bases spanning the gap. This CDR3 is 12 amino acids long. The germline V gene encodes CDR1 SEHNR and CDR2 FQNEAQ (reference sequence). In nucleotides, the CDR3 is TGTGCCAGCAGTCAAAGGGTGAATGAGCAGTTCTTC. This codes for CASSQRVNEQFF.

The chain carries TRBV27 and TRBJ2-5; maybe TRBD1 (7 bases). The CDR3 extends over 14 amino acids. V was shortened by 1 base and J by 5 bases, with 11 bases between the two germline ends. CDR1 is MNHEY and CDR2 is SMNVEV in the germline V gene (reference sequence). The DNA for the CDR3 is TGTGCCAGCAGTTTATGGTCAGGGGGGGAGACCCAGTACTTC. The encoded protein is CASSLWSGGETQYF.

This clonotype was picked up a small number of times. The chain carries TRBV27 and TRBJ2-1, with TRBD2 as a possible D gene (5 bases). Between the trimmed V and J ends, which lost 2 bases and 0 bases, there was a span of 14 bases. This CDR3 contains 17 residues. Germline CDR1 is MNHEY and CDR2 is SMNVEV (reference sequence). CDR3 nucleotide sequence: TGTGCCAGCAGTTTAGGGCTAGCCTTGAGCTCCTACAATGAGCAGTTCTTC. Translating gives CASSLGLALSSYNEQFF.

This clonotype was seen once. In DNA form, the CDR3 reads TGTGCCAGCAGCCCCCCCGCTCGAACAGGTCTAGCCAAAAACATTCAGTACTTC. Protein sequence: CASSPPARTGLAKNIQYF. The chain recombines TRBV21-1 with TRBJ2-4; TRBD2, the table's D call, lacks a check against the DNA. TRBV21-1 is a documented pseudogene. This CDR3 is built from 18 residues.

This clonotype occurred many times. The CDR3 reads CASSVGGAGAYNEQFF. CDR3 in DNA: TGTGCCAGCAGCGTAGGGGGGGCGGGGGCCTACAATGAGCAGTTCTTC. The chain links TRBV9 to TRBJ2-1, with a possible D match to TRBD2 (7 bases). This CDR3 spans 16 amino acids. Germline V gives CDR1 SGDLS, CDR2 YYNGEE. Trimming took off 0 bases at V and 2 bases at J, with 12 bases between the two ends.

There are many counts of this clonotype. The rearrangement uses TRBV4-3 and TRBJ2-3; no definite D call. V lost 1 base, J lost 0 bases, and 11 bases lay in between. CDR3 size: 16 residues. Looked up from germline, CDR1 is LGHNA and CDR2 is YSLEER. The CDR3 loop is CASSQVSAVSTDTQYF. For the CDR3, the DNA is TGCGCCAGCAGCCAAGTGTCGGCGGTTAGCACAGATACGCAGTATTTT.

The chain employs TRBV6-5 and TRBJ2-3; maybe TRBD2 (5 bases). Germline loops: CDR1 MNHEY, CDR2 SVGAGI. V was clipped by 4 bases and J by 2 bases, with 13 bases between them. The length of the CDR3 is 15 residues. This chain's CDR3 is CASSFLALSTDTQYF. CDR3 nucleotide sequence: TGTGCCAGCAGTTTTCTAGCATTATCCACAGATACGCAGTATTTT.

This clonotype appeared many times. Germline is not matched at one junction end, which may reflect a read error. The rearrangement links TRBV30 to TRBJ2-6; 9 nucleotides agree with TRBD1. CDR1 GTSNPN and CDR2 SVGIG come from the germline V gene (reference sequence). This CDR3 has 16 amino acids. In DNA, the CDR3 is TGTGCCCGGAGGGACAGGGAACTCTCTGGGGCCAACGTCCTGACTTTC. Its translation: CARRDRELSGANVLTF.